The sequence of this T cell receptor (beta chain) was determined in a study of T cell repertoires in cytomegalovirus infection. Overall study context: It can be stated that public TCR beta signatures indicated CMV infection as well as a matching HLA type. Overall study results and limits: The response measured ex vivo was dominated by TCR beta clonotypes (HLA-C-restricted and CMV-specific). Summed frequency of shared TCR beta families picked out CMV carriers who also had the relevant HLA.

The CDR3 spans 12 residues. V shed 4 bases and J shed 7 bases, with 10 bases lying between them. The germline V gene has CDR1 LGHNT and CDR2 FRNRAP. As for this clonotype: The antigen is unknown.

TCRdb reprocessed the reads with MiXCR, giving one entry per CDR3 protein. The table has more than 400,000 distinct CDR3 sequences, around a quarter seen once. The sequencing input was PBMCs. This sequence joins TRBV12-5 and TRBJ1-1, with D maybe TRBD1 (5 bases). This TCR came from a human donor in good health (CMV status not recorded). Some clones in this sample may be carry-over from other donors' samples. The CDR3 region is CASGWGFREAFF. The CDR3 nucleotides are TGTGCTAGTGGTTGGGGGTTTCGTGAAGCTTTCTTT.